The 21 T cell receptor beta chains below all came from one sample that was sequenced in a study of cytomegalovirus exposure and HLA in healthy donors. In the PCR, 60 Vbeta and 13 Jbeta primers were used. The assay was immunoSEQ multiplex PCR, and TCRdb's table has in-frame clones only and misses some. This sample has about 140,000 clones; around 90% occur once, and the top ten carry 0.51%. Sample: PBMCs. The receptors derive from a woman between 40 and 55 years old in good health and CMV-seronegative.

This clone turned up a few times. The V gene is TRBV6-1, the J gene TRBJ2-3; no clear D gene. The V end was cut by 3 bases, the J end by 0 bases, with 13 bases between. CDR3 length equals 16 residues. The germline CDR1 and CDR2 sequences are MNHNS and SASEGT. The CDR3 protein is CASSEVSPYSTDTQYF. The CDR3 DNA follows: TGTGCCAGCAGTGAGGTTAGCCCCTATAGCACAGATACGCAGTATTTT.

The V and J genes are TRBV5-1 and TRBJ2-1, with 11 bases fitting TRBD2. The CDR3 spans 16 residues. V shed 0 bases, J shed 7 bases, and the junction held 6 bases outside the gene matches. The V gene's germline CDR1 is SGHRS and CDR2 YFSETQ. The CDR3 spells CASSLAVTSGINEQFF. In nucleotides, the CDR3 is TGCGCCAGCAGCTTGGCTGTGACTAGCGGGATAAATGAGCAGTTCTTC.

The V and J genes are TRBV2 and TRBJ2-1; 7 nucleotides match TRBD2. CDR3 length: 14 amino acids. Trimming at V came to 5 bases and at J to 7 bases, leaving 8 bases not matched to a gene. CDR1 is SNHLY, CDR2 FYNNEI, per germline. DNA for the CDR3: TGTGCCAGCAGTTTGGAGACTAGCTGGAATGAGCAGTTCTTC. This encodes CASSLETSWNEQFF.

The chain is built from TRBV5-1 and TRBJ2-7, with 8 positions matching TRBD2. The CDR3 totals 15 residues. Germline loops: CDR1 SGHRS, CDR2 YFSETQ. Losses at the gene ends were 1 base for V and 0 bases for J; bases not matched to a gene: 3. CDR3 sequence reads: CASSLSGSPSYEQYF. The CDR3 region has the DNA TGCGCCAGCAGCTTGAGCGGGAGTCCCTCCTACGAGCAGTACTTC.

The rearrangement links TRBV27 to TRBJ2-5, with D tentatively TRBD1 (5 bases). This CDR3 has 13 residues. V was clipped by 6 bases and J by 2 bases, with 10 bases between them. Per germline, CDR1 MNHEY and CDR2 SMNVEV (reference sequence). CDR3 coding DNA: TGTGCCAGCAGGCAAAGACAGCAAGAGACCCAGTACTTC. Protein: CASRQRQQETQYF.

V gene TRBV5-1 combines with J gene TRBJ2-2, with D perhaps matching TRBD1 (6 bases). Germline CDR1 is SGHRS and CDR2 is YFSETQ. Trimming took 5 bases from V and 2 from J, leaving 7 bases between them. There are 13 residues in the CDR3. The CDR3 loop reads CASRTGNTGELFF. CDR3 DNA sequence: TGCGCCAGCAGGACAGGTAACACCGGGGAGCTGTTTTTT.

V gene TRBV11-3 combines with J gene TRBJ2-5, with D possibly matching TRBD1 (6 bases). The ends were cut back, 4 bases at V and 4 bases at J, with 13 bases in the middle. CDR1 and CDR2 from the germline V gene are SGHNT and YENEEA. This CDR3 spans 14 amino acids. Written as DNA, the CDR3 is TGTGCCAGCAGCTGGGGGCGTCTAGGAGAGACCCAGTACTTC. Protein product: CASSWGRLGETQYF.

The J gene is TRBJ2-5, the V gene TRBV18, with a tentative D call TRBD2 (6 bases). Per germline, CDR1 KGHSH and CDR2 LQKENI. CDR3 length: 15 residues. V shed 1 base and J shed 1 base, with 10 bases lying between them. The CDR3 spells CASSPRTNLQETQYF. Here the CDR3 DNA reads TGTGCCAGCTCACCACGGACTAACCTCCAAGAGACCCAGTACTTC.

The V and J genes are TRBV30 and TRBJ2-1; 7 bases are shared with TRBD2. V dropped 8 bases and J dropped 4; count of bases not matched to a gene: 5. Germline CDR1 reads GTSNPN; CDR2 reads SVGIG (reference sequence). The CDR3 totals 12 residues. CDR3 nucleotides: TGTGCCGGCCAGCGGGGATACAATGAGCAGTTCTTC. Protein sequence: CAGQRGYNEQFF.

This sequence joins TRBV28 and TRBJ2-3, with 7 bases lining up with TRBD2. CDR1 is MDHEN, CDR2 SYDVKM, per germline. The CDR3 is 14 amino acids. V lost 2 bases, J lost 3 bases, and 2 bases stayed unmatched. The chain's CDR3 is CASSLAGVTDTQYF. The CDR3 DNA is TGTGCCAGCAGTTTAGCGGGAGTTACAGATACGCAGTATTTT. Using reference TRBV28 and TRBJ2-3 for the parts outside the CDR3, the full variable domain is DVKVTQSSRYLVKRTGEKVFLECVQDMDHENMFWYRQDPGLGLRLIYFSYDVKMKEKGDIPEGYSVSREKKERFSLILESASTNQTSMYLCASSLAGVTDTQYFGPGTRLTVL.

V is TRBV6-5 and J is TRBJ2-5; 8 bases align to TRBD2. J gave up 5 bases and V 7 bases, and 6 bases lay outside the gene matches. Germline CDR1 reads MNHEY; CDR2 reads SVGAGI. The CDR3 has 13 amino acids. CDR3: CASTLPGGETQYF. As DNA, the CDR3 is TGTGCCAGCACCCTCCCGGGGGGGGAGACCCAGTACTTC.

V usage is TRBV28 and J usage is TRBJ2-5, with TRBD2 identical over 9 bases. The CDR3 extends over 15 amino acids. Germline loops: CDR1 MDHEN, CDR2 SYDVKM. Trimming took 7 bases from V and 2 from J; bases not matched to a gene: 8. The CDR3 DNA follows: TGTGCCAGCAATGGGGGCGGGAGGGGGCAAGAGACCCAGTACTTC. Amino acid sequence: CASNGGGRGQETQYF.

The genes are TRBV19 and TRBJ2-7; 8 nucleotides line up with TRBD2. Germline V gene data show CDR1 as LNHDA and CDR2 as SQIVND (reference sequence). The ends lost 6 bases at V and 5 bases at J; junction bases unmatched: 9. CDR3 length: 14 residues. CDR3 nucleotides: TGTGCCAGTAGGGAACTAGCGGCTTCCCACGAGCAGTACTTC. Amino acids: CASRELAASHEQYF.

V gene TRBV7-2 combines with J gene TRBJ2-1; 9 nucleotides line up with TRBD2. The CDR3 totals 16 residues. With 5 bases clipped from V and 0 bases from J, the junction kept 5 bases outside the gene matches. The germline gives CDR1 SGHTA, CDR2 FQGNSA. The CDR3 reads CASSPSLAGSYNEQFF. The CDR3 DNA reads TGTGCCAGCAGCCCCTCACTAGCGGGCTCCTACAATGAGCAGTTCTTC.

This clone has only a few counts. The rearrangement joins TRBV7-9 to TRBJ1-1, with 9 bases identical to TRBD1. Germline CDR1 is SEHNR and CDR2 is FQNEAQ (reference sequence). This CDR3 region has 13 residues. Trimming at V came to 6 bases and at J to 5 bases, leaving 4 bases not matched to a gene. The CDR3 DNA sequence: TGTGCCAGCAGACAGACAGGGGGTACTGAAGCTTTCTTT. This translates into CASRQTGGTEAFF.

This clone came up a few times. This rearrangement joins TRBV4-1 to TRBJ1-4; 8 bases agree with TRBD1. J was trimmed by 6 bases and V by 1 base; bases with no gene match: 13. The germline CDR1 and CDR2 sequences are MGHRA and YSYEKL. The CDR3 is made up of 18 amino acids. CDR3 bases: TGCGCCAGCAGCCAAGTTGCTGTAATGAGACAGGGGCATGAAAAACTGTTTTTT. The encoded protein is CASSQVAVMRQGHEKLFF.

The chain combines TRBV4-3 with TRBJ2-2; TRBD2 is a possible D gene (6 bases). This CDR3 region has 17 residues. Germline V gene lookup returns CDR1 LGHNA and CDR2 YSLEER. Trimming left V 1 base short and J 1 base short, with 13 bases between. CDR3 loop: CASSQAGRWQNTGELFF. In nucleotides, the CDR3 is TGCGCCAGCAGCCAAGCTGGGAGGTGGCAGAACACCGGGGAGCTGTTTTTT.

The rearrangement joins TRBV5-1 to TRBJ1-4; TRBD1 agrees at 8 bases. Per germline, CDR1 SGHRS and CDR2 YFSETQ. V shed 4 bases and J 0 bases; nucleotides not matched to a gene: 5. This CDR3 is 16 amino acids long. The CDR3 nucleotides read TGCGCCAGCAGCAAATCGACAGGGGCAACTAATGAAAAACTGTTTTTT. Amino acid sequence: CASSKSTGATNEKLFF.

A few counts support this clone. The chain recombines TRBV30 with TRBJ1-1, with 7 bases that match TRBD1. The trim removed 2 bases at V and 7 bases at J, leaving 10 bases unmatched. Germline V gives CDR1 GTSNPN, CDR2 SVGIG (reference sequence). The CDR3 runs to 14 residues. This CDR3 is CAWSQEGARGEAFF. Written as DNA, the CDR3 is TGTGCCTGGAGTCAGGAGGGGGCGAGGGGTGAAGCTTTCTTT.

V gene TRBV27 combines with J gene TRBJ2-2, with D perhaps matching TRBD2 (7 bases). Per the germline V gene, CDR1 is MNHEY and CDR2 is SMNVEV (reference sequence). The CDR3 extends over 14 amino acids. The germline V and J ends were trimmed by 7 bases and 7 bases, with 16 bases remaining between them. CDR3 coding DNA: TGTGCCAGCACGAGGGGGAGGGCCAACGGGGAGCTGTTTTTT. This encodes CASTRGRANGELFF.

In DNA form, the CDR3 reads TGTGCCAGTAGTAGCGGGAGGGGCTACGAGCAGTACTTC. It specifies CASSSGRGYEQYF. J is TRBJ2-7 and V is TRBV19, with TRBD2 matching over 9 bases. The CDR3 sequence is 13 residues long. In germline, CDR1 is LNHDA, CDR2 SQIVND (reference sequence). The V and J ends lost 4 bases and 3 bases, in that order; junction bases with no gene match: 1.